The 29 T cell receptor beta chains given below trace back to one sample, sequenced in a study of cytomegalovirus exposure and HLA in healthy donors. The PCR had 60 Vbeta and 13 Jbeta primers. Clones were sequenced by immunoSEQ multiplex PCR, and TCRdb holds only the in-frame ones, with some missing. The sample holds more than 75,000 clones; 70% to 80% are singletons and the top ten take roughly 15%. The sequenced material came from PBMCs. These TCRs come from a woman in her thirties or forties in good health and CMV-seropositive.

The rearrangement joins TRBV27 to TRBJ1-4, with 11 bases aligning to TRBD1. Germline V CDR1 and CDR2: MNHEY, SMNVEV (reference sequence). V gave up 0 bases and J gave up 9 bases; unmatched junction bases: 3. This CDR3 spans 15 amino acids. CDR3 region: CASSLSGTGGKKLFF. The CDR3 DNA sequence: TGTGCCAGCAGTTTATCCGGGACAGGGGGGAAAAAACTGTTTTTT.

This clone appeared once. The rearrangement uses TRBV4-2 and TRBJ2-7; maybe TRBD1 (5 bases). V was trimmed by 0 bases and J by 5 bases, leaving 14 bases between them. The germline gives CDR1 LGHNA, CDR2 YNFKEQ. This CDR3 has 15 amino acids. CDR3 sequence (DNA): TGTGCCAGCAGCCAAGAGGGTGACAGACCTAACGAGCAGTACTTC. This gives the protein CASSQEGDRPNEQYF.

A few counts support this clone. This sequence joins TRBV4-3 and TRBJ1-2; 7 bases map to TRBD1. The V gene end was trimmed by 4 bases and the J gene end by 8 bases; junction bases not matched to a gene: 13. Germline lookup yields CDR1 LGHNA and CDR2 YSLEER. The CDR3 is 15 amino acids. The CDR3, as DNA: TGCGCCAGCAGCCCCTGGGACAGCCCCGGCTGGGGCTACACCTTC. It codes for CASSPWDSPGWGYTF.

The rearrangement links TRBV6-1 to TRBJ1-4; TRBD1 agrees at 8 bases. Looked up from germline, CDR1 is MNHNS and CDR2 is SASEGT. This CDR3 region has 15 residues. V lost 4 bases and J lost 4; bases outside the gene matches: 5. DNA of the CDR3: TGTGCCAGCAGTGCGGACAGGGTTCTTAATGAAAAACTGTTTTTT. Translation gives CASSADRVLNEKLFF.

The V gene is TRBV9, the J gene TRBJ1-5; D perhaps matches TRBD1 (5 bases). V lost 2 bases and J lost 0, with 9 bases in between. The CDR3 is 15 amino acids. Germline V gene sequence: CDR1 SGDLS, CDR2 YYNGEE. The CDR3 region has the DNA TGTGCCAGCAGCGTCTCAGGGCTTAGCAATCAGCCCCAGCATTTT. Residues: CASSVSGLSNQPQHF.

The chain employs TRBV27 and TRBJ2-5; TRBD1 matches at 7 bases. The J segment lost 7 bases and the V segment lost 4 bases, leaving 15 bases of the junction unmatched. The CDR3 loop spans 16 amino acids. Germline V gene sequence: CDR1 MNHEY, CDR2 SMNVEV (reference sequence). The CDR3 spells CASSSRTLTGKATQYF. The CDR3 nucleotides are TGTGCCAGCAGTTCCCGAACTTTGACAGGGAAGGCGACCCAGTACTTC.

This chain links TRBV5-8 with TRBJ1-1, with 7 bases fitting TRBD1. This CDR3 has 14 amino acids. With V trimmed by 2 bases and J by 4 bases, 5 bases remained unmatched. Germline values: CDR1 SGHTS, CDR2 YDEGEE. DNA of the CDR3: TGTGCCAGCAGCTTAGGGGGCGCGGGCACTGAAGCTTTCTTT. As protein: CASSLGGAGTEAFF. Complete variable domain (other parts from reference TRBV5-8 and TRBJ1-1): EAGVTQSPTHLIKTRGQQATLRCSPISGHTSVYWYQQALGLGLQFLLWYDEGEERNRGNFPPRFSGRQFPNYSSELNVNALELEDSALYLCASSLGGAGTEAFFGQGTRLTVV.

The chain joins TRBV27 to TRBJ2-2, with D perhaps matching TRBD1 (6 bases). This CDR3 region has 15 residues. Between the trimmed V and J ends, which lost 0 bases and 4 bases, there was a span of 9 bases. Germline lookup yields CDR1 MNHEY and CDR2 SMNVEV (reference sequence). The CDR3 DNA sequence: TGTGCCAGCAGTTTATCGGGACAAATCACCGGGGAGCTGTTTTTT. Protein: CASSLSGQITGELFF.

The V call is TRBV18, the J call TRBJ1-1; D unresolved. The CDR3 covers 15 residues. Between the trimmed V and J ends, which lost 2 bases and 1 base, there was a span of 11 bases. Germline values: CDR1 KGHSH, CDR2 LQKENI. CDR3 sequence (DNA): TGTGCCAGCTCACCATACGGGTCCGAGAACACTGAAGCTTTCTTT. It is translated as CASSPYGSENTEAFF.

The rearrangement joins TRBV5-1 to TRBJ1-1, with D possibly being TRBD1 (6 bases). Germline assignment: CDR1 SGHRS and CDR2 YFSETQ. V lost 3 bases and J lost 0, with 9 bases in between. The CDR3 has 14 residues. The CDR3 DNA reads as TGCGCCAGCAGCTCGGACAGAATGAACACTGAAGCTTTCTTT. Its protein product is CASSSDRMNTEAFF.

This clone appeared once. The chain employs TRBV18 and TRBJ1-2, with 7 bases identical to TRBD1. This CDR3 comprises 14 residues. Trimming took 2 bases from V and 2 from J; bases not matched to a gene: 2. The V gene's germline CDR1 is KGHSH and CDR2 LQKENI. The chain's CDR3 is CASSPKQGNYGYTF. In DNA, the CDR3 is TGTGCCAGCTCACCAAAACAGGGGAACTATGGCTACACCTTC.

The chain carries TRBV28 and TRBJ2-4, with D possibly TRBD1 on 6 matching bases. The V gene lost 2 bases and the J gene lost 6 bases, with 20 bases spanning the gap. The CDR3 is 17 amino acids. Germline values: CDR1 MDHEN, CDR2 SYDVKM. CDR3 nucleotides: TGTGCCAGCAGTTTAGGGCCTCCGGGACACTATTTAAACATTCAGTACTTC. Residues: CASSLGPPGHYLNIQYF.

The chain links TRBV19 to TRBJ1-5; TRBD1 might be the D (5 bases). The CDR3 loop spans 18 amino acids. The V and J ends lost 7 bases and 0 bases respectively, with 22 bases between them. Germline lookup yields CDR1 LNHDA and CDR2 SQIVND (reference sequence). The DNA of the CDR3 is TGTGCCAGTACCAGGCGGACCATTGGGAGGGGTAGCAATCAGCCCCAGCATTTT. Its protein product is CASTRRTIGRGSNQPQHF.

V is TRBV28 and J is TRBJ1-4; 8 positions agree with TRBD1. CDR1 is MDHEN and CDR2 is SYDVKM in the germline V gene. This CDR3 spans 14 amino acids. Losses at the gene ends were 6 bases for V and 6 bases for J; bases not matched to a gene: 6. CDR3 DNA: TGTGCCAGCAGCACAGGGGGGTTAGATGAAAAACTGTTTTTT. Translated: CASSTGGLDEKLFF.

In its sample, this clone was seen once. The chain has TRBV18 and TRBJ1-1; 9 bases line up with TRBD1. There are 16 residues in the CDR3. Germline V gene sequence: CDR1 KGHSH, CDR2 LQKENI. Trimming took 4 bases from V and 4 from J; bases not matched to a gene: 10. The CDR3 nucleotides are TGTGCCAGCTCACGGAATACAGGGGGCGCCAGCACTGAAGCTTTCTTT. This sequence encodes CASSRNTGGASTEAFF.

The V gene is TRBV5-1, the J gene TRBJ2-3, with 8 nucleotides matching TRBD1. CDR3 length equals 14 residues. J gave up 0 bases and V 7 bases, and 4 bases lay outside the gene matches. CDR1 SGHRS and CDR2 YFSETQ come from the germline V gene. The CDR3 reads CASSDRASTDTQYF. Written as DNA, the CDR3 is TGCGCCAGCTCGGACAGGGCAAGCACAGATACGCAGTATTTT.

The V call is TRBV5-6, the J call TRBJ1-5; D remains unclear. Trimming removed 1 base from V and 6 bases from J, with 8 bases in between. CDR3 length: 13 residues. From germline, CDR1 is SGHDT and CDR2 YYEEEE. The CDR3 coding sequence is TGTGCCAGCAGCTTGTCAGTGTCTCAGCCCCAGCATTTT. Translating it yields CASSLSVSQPQHF.

The V and J genes are TRBV7-3 and TRBJ2-2; possibly TRBD1 for D (6 bases). The V end lost 5 bases, the J end lost 4 bases, and 14 bases lay between the germline ends. Germline V gives CDR1 SGHTA, CDR2 FQGTGA. The CDR3 contains 15 residues. The CDR3 reads CASSQQGPSTGELFF. CDR3 nucleotide sequence: TGTGCCAGCAGCCAACAGGGACCGTCCACCGGGGAGCTGTTTTTT.

This rearrangement joins TRBV6-6 to TRBJ2-1, with TRBD1 matching over 7 bases. Germline CDR1 reads MNHNY; CDR2 reads SVGAGI (reference sequence). The length of the CDR3 is 15 residues. After removal of 7 bases from V and 7 bases from J, the junction contained 13 bases not matched to a gene. The CDR3 DNA sequence: TGTGCCAGCACTTTCTCTCAGGACAGGCCGAATGAGCAGTTCTTC. Translating gives CASTFSQDRPNEQFF.

The chain uses TRBV7-9 and TRBJ1-2; no firm D call. Trimming left V 7 bases short and J 4 bases short, with 16 bases between. This CDR3 is 14 amino acids long. Germline V CDR1 and CDR2: SEHNR, FQNEAQ (reference sequence). CDR3 nucleotides: TGTGCCAGCATCGGACTCTCCGACGGCTATGGCTACACCTTC. Translation gives CASIGLSDGYGYTF.

A few counts support this clone. The chain carries TRBV7-2 and TRBJ1-2, with D perhaps matching TRBD1 (5 bases). V shed 5 bases and J shed 2 bases, with 21 bases lying between them. CDR1 SGHTA and CDR2 FQGNSA come from the germline V gene. The CDR3 is 17 amino acids. As DNA, the CDR3 is TGTGCCAGCAGCCTCTGGGCGGTTCTTCCAGGGAACTATGGCTACACCTTC. Amino acid sequence: CASSLWAVLPGNYGYTF.

V and J are TRBV7-3 and TRBJ2-3, with a possible D match to TRBD1 (6 bases). Trimming left V 5 bases short and J 4 bases short, with 19 bases between. CDR3 length equals 16 residues. Germline assignment: CDR1 SGHTA and CDR2 FQGTGA. The CDR3 protein is CASSARGSLGADTQYF. CDR3 sequence (DNA): TGTGCCAGCAGCGCCAGGGGATCACTGGGGGCAGATACGCAGTATTTT.

V gene TRBV6-1 combines with J gene TRBJ2-5, with D maybe TRBD2 (6 bases). CDR3 length: 13 amino acids. The V end was cut by 6 bases, the J end by 5 bases, with 13 bases between. Germline V lookup: CDR1 MNHNS, CDR2 SASEGT. DNA for the CDR3: TGTGCCAGCAGCTTGGGGGGACTGGAGACCCAGTACTTC. As protein: CASSLGGLETQYF.

The chain has TRBV9 and TRBJ1-2; tentative D call: TRBD1 (6 bases). V lost 0 bases and J 3 bases, leaving 12 bases between the germline ends. Germline-derived CDR1 and CDR2 are SGDLS and YYNGEE. The CDR3 covers 15 residues. The CDR3 DNA reads as TGTGCCAGCAGCGTAGAGGGGGTTTTGGACTATGGCTACACCTTC. Encoded protein: CASSVEGVLDYGYTF.

The V and J genes are TRBV6-1 and TRBJ1-3; D unresolved. V was pared by 8 bases and J by 0 bases, with 14 bases between. This CDR3 has 15 amino acids. Germline V gives CDR1 MNHNS, CDR2 SASEGT. CDR3 in DNA: TGTGCCAGCTTATCGGACTTAAGCTCTGGAAACACCATATATTTT. It translates to CASLSDLSSGNTIYF.

The CDR3 loop reads CASGRTVKNTEAFF. The CDR3 bases are TGTGCTAGTGGCCGGACAGTTAAGAACACTGAAGCTTTCTTT. The J gene is TRBJ1-1, the V gene TRBV12-5; D is perhaps TRBD1 (6 bases). The CDR3 runs 14 residues. The germline CDR1 and CDR2 sequences are LGHNT and FRNRAP. The V end was cut by 6 bases, the J end by 1 base, with 12 bases between.

This clone has just a few counts. This sequence joins TRBV5-8 and TRBJ2-7; no reliable D call. This CDR3 is 11 amino acids long. CDR1 is SGHTS and CDR2 is YDEGEE in the germline V gene. The V end was cut by 4 bases, the J end by 7 bases, with 9 bases between. CDR3 in amino acids: CASSQVAEQYF. The CDR3 DNA reads TGTGCCAGCAGCCAAGTCGCGGAGCAGTACTTC.

The chain couples TRBV6-1 to TRBJ1-2; 7 bases are a match to TRBD1. This CDR3 region has 16 residues. Looked up from germline, CDR1 is MNHNS and CDR2 is SASEGT. Trimming at V came to 2 bases and at J to 0 bases, leaving 6 bases not matched to a gene. The CDR3 nucleotides are TGTGCCAGCAGTGAATGGGGGCAGGGGGCTAACTATGGCTACACCTTC. It yields the protein CASSEWGQGANYGYTF.

V gene TRBV6-5 combines with J gene TRBJ1-1; perhaps TRBD1 as D (6 bases). The V and J ends lost 5 bases and 3 bases respectively, with 10 bases between them. Germline CDR1 reads MNHEY; CDR2 reads SVGAGI. CDR3 length: 13 residues. The CDR3 DNA sequence: TGTGCCAGCAGTGACAGGAGGCACACTGAAGCTTTCTTT. Protein product: CASSDRRHTEAFF.